This entry lists 20 T cell receptor beta chains sequenced from one sample in a study of CD8 T cells in ankylosing spondylitis. The antigens of these receptors remain unknown. Whole-study findings and limits: What seemed typical of ankylosing spondylitis blood was a TCR beta motif built from 8 or 9 highly homologous variants.

TCRdb re-analysed the 5' RACE reads in MiXCR, keeping a single row per CDR3 protein. Of roughly 450,000 distinct CDR3 sequences listed, roughly 27% are singletons. The sequenced sample consisted of blood, either unsorted or a sorted T cell fraction (not recorded which). Receptors were obtained from a male donor with ankylosing spondylitis.

In this sample, this clonotype turned up a few times. The chain joins TRBV6-1 to TRBJ1-1; TRBD1 matches at 8 bases. There are 15 residues in the CDR3. V trimming: 4 bases; J trimming: 3 bases; junction bases outside the gene matches: 7. CDR1 and CDR2 (germline): MNHNS, SASEGT. CDR3 amino acids: CASSGRTGLDTEAFF. The DNA of the CDR3 is TGTGCCAGCAGTGGTCGGACAGGGTTGGACACTGAAGCTTTCTTT.

The CDR3: CASTLRGYNQPQHF. DNA of the CDR3: TGTGCCAGCACCCTGAGGGGTTACAATCAGCCCCAGCATTTT. The chain carries TRBV12-3 or TRBV12-4 and TRBJ1-5; possible D gene TRBD1, 5 bases. The CDR3 is 14 amino acids. V lost 7 bases and J 3 bases, leaving 13 bases between the germline ends.

This clonotype was seen more than once but under ten times. The chain carries TRBV7-9 and TRBJ2-1, with D hard to call. This CDR3 contains 12 residues. Trimming removed 2 bases from V and 6 bases from J, with 5 bases in between. Germline V gene data show CDR1 as SEHNR and CDR2 as FQNEAQ (reference sequence). The CDR3 bases are TGTGCCAGCAGCTTACCTGTCAATGAGCAGTTCTTC. Translated, it gives CASSLPVNEQFF.

The chain joins TRBV3-1 to TRBJ2-1; D is undetermined. This CDR3 comprises 12 residues. CDR1 LGHDT and CDR2 YNNKEL come from the germline V gene (reference sequence). The ends were cut back, 1 base at V and 10 bases at J, with 8 bases in the middle. The CDR3 spells CASSQVATEQFF. The CDR3 DNA sequence: TGTGCCAGCAGCCAAGTTGCAACCGAGCAGTTCTTC.

This clonotype has more than one count but fewer than ten. The gene calls are TRBV6-1 and TRBJ2-5, with a possible D match to TRBD1 (5 bases). CDR3 length: 14 amino acids. V was trimmed by 2 bases and J by 2 bases, leaving 9 bases between them. CDR1 and CDR2 from the germline V gene are MNHNS and SASEGT. The CDR3 loop is CASSELQGQETQYF. The DNA of the CDR3 is TGTGCCAGCAGTGAACTCCAGGGTCAAGAGACCCAGTACTTC.

This clonotype turned up a few times. V usage is TRBV5-4 and J usage is TRBJ2-5, with 8 bases identical to TRBD1. Germline V gene lookup returns CDR1 SGHNT and CDR2 YYREEE (reference sequence). This CDR3 contains 15 residues. Trimming took 4 bases from V and 5 from J; bases not matched to a gene: 10. CDR3 in amino acids: CASSVNRGFEETQYF. The CDR3 DNA is TGTGCCAGCAGCGTTAACAGGGGGTTCGAGGAGACCCAGTACTTC.

This sequence joins TRBV7-2 and TRBJ1-4, with 10 bases that match TRBD1. This CDR3 region has 17 residues. Trimming removed 5 bases from V and 2 bases from J; junction bases left unmatched: 8. Germline CDR1 SGHTA, CDR2 FQGNSA. This CDR3 reads CASSIDRGRGTNEKLFF. CDR3 coding DNA: TGTGCCAGCAGCATTGACAGGGGGCGCGGTACTAATGAAAAACTGTTTTTT.

The rearrangement links TRBV29-1 to TRBJ2-3, with D unclear. V gave up 1 base and J gave up 5 bases, with 4 bases separating them. This CDR3 contains 11 residues. Per the germline V gene, CDR1 is SQVTM and CDR2 is ANQGSEA. CDR3 protein: CSVEVQDTQYF. The DNA of the CDR3 is TGCAGCGTTGAAGTTCAAGATACGCAGTATTTT.

The V gene is TRBV5-4, the J gene TRBJ1-1; D uncertain. The CDR3 runs 16 residues. V shed 0 bases and J shed 1 base, with 13 bases lying between them. CDR1 is SGHNT and CDR2 is YYREEE in the germline V gene (reference sequence). CDR3: CASSLAARQGNTEAFF. As DNA, the CDR3 is TGTGCCAGCAGCTTGGCGGCGCGACAAGGGAACACTGAAGCTTTCTTT.

The rearrangement uses TRBV19 and TRBJ1-6, with a weak D call TRBD1 (5 bases). V was clipped by 8 bases and J by 6 bases, with 14 bases between them. Germline CDR1 and CDR2: LNHDA and SQIVND (reference sequence). The CDR3 consists of 14 residues. The CDR3 is CASHPGPTNSPLHF. DNA for the CDR3: TGTGCCAGTCACCCGGGACCAACTAATTCACCCCTCCACTTT.

The gene calls are TRBV5-1 and TRBJ1-3, with D possibly being TRBD1 (6 bases). Trimming left V 4 bases short and J 0 bases short, with 20 bases between. The germline CDR1 and CDR2 sequences are SGHRS and YFSETQ. CDR3 length equals 18 residues. The CDR3 is CASSRQDGGPDSGNTIYF. The CDR3 DNA sequence: TGCGCCAGCAGCCGTCAGGATGGGGGGCCCGACTCTGGAAACACCATATATTTT.

This clonotype was picked up many times. V is TRBV3-1 and J is TRBJ2-5; possible D gene TRBD2, 5 bases. Germline CDR1 reads LGHDT; CDR2 reads YNNKEL (reference sequence). CDR3 length: 14 amino acids. V lost 0 bases, J lost 5 bases, and 10 bases lay in between. CDR3 in amino acids: CASSQDYGVETQYF. The DNA for the CDR3 is TGTGCCAGCAGCCAAGATTACGGGGTGGAGACCCAGTACTTC.

The rearrangement joins TRBV18 to TRBJ2-7; D remains unclear. CDR1 is KGHSH and CDR2 is LQKENI in the germline V gene. The CDR3 covers 12 residues. The V end lost 3 bases, the J end lost 2 bases, and 5 bases lay between the germline ends. CDR3 DNA sequence: TGTGCCAGCTCACCGGGTCCCTACGAGCAGTACGTC. Its translation is CASSPGPYEQYV.

The rearrangement joins TRBV5-1 to TRBJ1-6; unclear D gene. The CDR3 is made up of 17 amino acids. The V and J ends lost 0 bases and 7 bases respectively, with 17 bases between them. The germline V gene encodes CDR1 SGHRS and CDR2 YFSETQ. CDR3 residues: CASSLEAPGGRNSPLHF. The CDR3 DNA sequence: TGCGCCAGCAGCTTGGAAGCACCGGGAGGCAGAAATTCACCCCTCCACTTT.

The chain couples TRBV7-2 to TRBJ2-3; possible D gene TRBD1, 6 bases. The V end lost 5 bases, the J end lost 5 bases, and 20 bases lay between the germline ends. The CDR3 spans 16 residues. The germline CDR1 and CDR2 sequences are SGHTA and FQGNSA. In DNA, the CDR3 is TGTGCCAGCAGCGCCAGGGGTACACGGGCGGGAGATACGCAGTATTTT. It translates to CASSARGTRAGDTQYF.

Only a few counts were recorded for this clonotype. The chain carries TRBV14 and TRBJ2-1; D might be TRBD2 (5 bases). Per the germline V gene, CDR1 is SGHDN and CDR2 is FVKESK. This CDR3 is 13 amino acids long. Trimming took 2 bases from V and 9 from J, leaving 11 bases between them. CDR3 coding DNA: TGTGCCAGCAGCCAAACTAGAAATGGTGAGCAGTTCTTC. Translating gives CASSQTRNGEQFF.

This clonotype was observed a few times. The chain uses TRBV20-1 and TRBJ2-1; D gene uncertain. Per the germline V gene, CDR1 is DFQATT and CDR2 is SNEGSKA (reference sequence). V gave up 4 bases and J gave up 3 bases, with 13 bases separating them. The length of the CDR3 is 14 residues. The CDR3 DNA sequence: TGCAGTGCTATTTGGGGATTTAACTACAATGAGCAGTTCTTC. Translating it yields CSAIWGFNYNEQFF.

V is TRBV5-1 and J is TRBJ2-5; 9 bases fit TRBD2. The junction had 8 bases not matched to a gene; V was cut back by 6 bases and J by 2 bases. This CDR3 has 15 amino acids. Germline V gives CDR1 SGHRS, CDR2 YFSETQ. The CDR3 sequence: CASKDLAGSQETQYF. The DNA for the CDR3 is TGCGCCAGCAAAGACCTAGCGGGAAGTCAAGAGACCCAGTACTTC.

The rearrangement uses TRBV24-1 and TRBJ2-3; 10 positions agree with TRBD2. J lost 4 bases, V lost 0 bases, and 3 bases had no gene match. There are 16 residues in the CDR3. The germline gives CDR1 KGHDR, CDR2 SFDVKD. CDR3 DNA: TGTGCCACCAGTGATTTGGGGACTAGCGCCTCAGATACGCAGTATTTT. It translates to CATSDLGTSASDTQYF.

This clonotype has a count of ten or more. The chain combines TRBV12-3 or TRBV12-4 with TRBJ2-3; D not resolved. This CDR3 is built from 14 residues. Between the trimmed V and J ends, which lost 3 bases and 2 bases, there was a span of 9 bases. CDR3 sequence (DNA): TGTGCCAGCAGTTTTCCCATAAACACAGATACGCAGTATTTT. It is translated as CASSFPINTDTQYF.